This TCR beta chain was sequenced for a study of T cell responses to AZD1222 COVID-19 vaccine. Study-wide results and caveats: Repertoire samples came only from after the peak T cell response. At baseline, seropositivity was found in only six or seven AZD1222 recipients. Clonal diversity may have been underestimated, and the donors were mostly white British, with more females than males.

Of note for this clone: Antigen: not known.

This table comes from immunoSEQ multiplex PCR, and its TCRdb copy is limited to in-frame clones, with some not included. This sample has roughly 120,000 clones, with around 86% found just once. Germline V lookup: CDR1 MGHDK, CDR2 SYGVNS. Trimming took off 8 bases at V and 10 bases at J, with 12 bases between the two ends. This CDR3 contains 12 residues. The TCR sequence derives from an adult in good health. The chain joins TRBV25-1 to TRBJ1-6; D perhaps matches TRBD1 (5 bases). The sequenced sample was peripheral blood, obtained on day 0 of AZD1222 vaccination. CDR3 amino acids: CASGAVRSPLHF. The CDR3 bases are TGTGCCAGCGGGGCAGTCCGCTCACCCCTCCACTTT.